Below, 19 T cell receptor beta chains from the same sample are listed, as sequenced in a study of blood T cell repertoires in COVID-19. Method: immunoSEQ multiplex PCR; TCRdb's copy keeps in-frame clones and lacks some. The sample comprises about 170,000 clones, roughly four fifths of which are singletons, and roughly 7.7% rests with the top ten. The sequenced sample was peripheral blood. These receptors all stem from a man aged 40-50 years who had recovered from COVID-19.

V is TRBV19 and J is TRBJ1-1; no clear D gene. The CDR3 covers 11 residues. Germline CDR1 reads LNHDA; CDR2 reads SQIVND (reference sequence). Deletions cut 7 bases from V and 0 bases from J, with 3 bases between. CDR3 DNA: TGTGCCAGTACTCTGAACACTGAAGCTTTCTTT. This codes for CASTLNTEAFF. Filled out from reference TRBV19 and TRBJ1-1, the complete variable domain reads DGGITQSPKYLFRKEGQNVTLSCEQNLNHDAMYWYRQDPGQGLRLIYYSQIVNDFQKGDIAEGYSVSREKKESFPLTVTSAQKNPTAFYLCASTLNTEAFFGQGTRLTVV.

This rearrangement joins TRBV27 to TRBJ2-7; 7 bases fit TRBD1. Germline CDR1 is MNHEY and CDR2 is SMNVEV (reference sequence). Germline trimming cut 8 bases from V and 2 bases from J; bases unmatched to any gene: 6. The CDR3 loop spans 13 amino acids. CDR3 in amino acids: CASGSGQTYEQYF. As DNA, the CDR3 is TGTGCCAGCGGCTCGGGACAGACCTACGAGCAGTACTTC.

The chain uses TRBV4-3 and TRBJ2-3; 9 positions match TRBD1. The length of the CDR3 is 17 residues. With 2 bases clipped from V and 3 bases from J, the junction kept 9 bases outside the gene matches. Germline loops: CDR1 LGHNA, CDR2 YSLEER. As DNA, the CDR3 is TGCGCCAGCAGCCAAAAGCTATACAGGGGGCAAACAGATACGCAGTATTTT. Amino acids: CASSQKLYRGQTDTQYF.

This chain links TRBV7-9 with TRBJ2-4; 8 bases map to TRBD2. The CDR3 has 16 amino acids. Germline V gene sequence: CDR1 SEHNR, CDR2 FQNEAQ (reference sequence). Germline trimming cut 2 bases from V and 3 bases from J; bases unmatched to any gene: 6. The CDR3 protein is CASSLSSREVKNIQYF. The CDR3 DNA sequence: TGTGCCAGCAGCTTATCTTCGCGGGAGGTCAAAAACATTCAGTACTTC.

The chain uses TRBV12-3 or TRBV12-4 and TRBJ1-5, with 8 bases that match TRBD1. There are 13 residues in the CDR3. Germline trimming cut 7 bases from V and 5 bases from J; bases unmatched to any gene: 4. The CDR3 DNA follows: TGTGCCAGCACTTGGGACAGGTATCAGCCCCAGCATTTT. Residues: CASTWDRYQPQHF.

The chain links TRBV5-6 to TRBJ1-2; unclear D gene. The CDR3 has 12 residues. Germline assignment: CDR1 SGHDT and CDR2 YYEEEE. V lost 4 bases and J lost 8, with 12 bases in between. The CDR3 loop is CASSRRPSGYTF. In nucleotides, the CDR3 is TGTGCCAGCAGCCGCAGGCCTAGCGGCTACACCTTC.

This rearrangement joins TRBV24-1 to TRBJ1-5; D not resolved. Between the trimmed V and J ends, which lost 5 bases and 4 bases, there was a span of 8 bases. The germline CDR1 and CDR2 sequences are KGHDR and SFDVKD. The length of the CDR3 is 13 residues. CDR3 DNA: TGTGCCACCAGTGGCACGGAGAATCAGCCCCAGCATTTT. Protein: CATSGTENQPQHF.

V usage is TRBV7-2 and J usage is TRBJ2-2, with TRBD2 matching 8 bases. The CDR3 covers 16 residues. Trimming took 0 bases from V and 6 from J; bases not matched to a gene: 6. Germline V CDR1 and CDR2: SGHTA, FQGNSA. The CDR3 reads CASSLAAGGSSGELFF. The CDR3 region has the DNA TGTGCCAGCAGCTTAGCGGCGGGGGGCTCCTCCGGGGAGCTGTTTTTT.

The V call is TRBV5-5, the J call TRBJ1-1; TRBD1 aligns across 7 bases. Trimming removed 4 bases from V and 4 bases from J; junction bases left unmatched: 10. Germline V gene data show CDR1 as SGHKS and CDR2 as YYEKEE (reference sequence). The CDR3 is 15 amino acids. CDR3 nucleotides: TGTGCCAGCAGCCTTGGGGTGCCAGGGGGCACTGAAGCTTTCTTT. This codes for CASSLGVPGGTEAFF.

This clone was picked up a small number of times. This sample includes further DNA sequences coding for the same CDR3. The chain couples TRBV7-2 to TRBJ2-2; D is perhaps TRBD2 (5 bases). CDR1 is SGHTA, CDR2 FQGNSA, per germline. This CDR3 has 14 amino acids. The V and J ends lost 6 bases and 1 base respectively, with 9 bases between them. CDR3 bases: TGTGCCAGCAGTCTTGAGGGGAACACCGGGGAGCTGTTTTTT. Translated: CASSLEGNTGELFF.

CDR3 coding DNA: TGTGCCAGCAGTTTAGCGGGGCAGGGAGGCGAGCAGTACTTC. Translating gives CASSLAGQGGEQYF. The rearrangement joins TRBV28 to TRBJ2-7, with D possibly being TRBD2 (6 bases). With 2 bases removed from V and 6 bases from J, the gap between germline ends came to 14 bases. This CDR3 contains 14 residues. Germline values: CDR1 MDHEN, CDR2 SYDVKM.

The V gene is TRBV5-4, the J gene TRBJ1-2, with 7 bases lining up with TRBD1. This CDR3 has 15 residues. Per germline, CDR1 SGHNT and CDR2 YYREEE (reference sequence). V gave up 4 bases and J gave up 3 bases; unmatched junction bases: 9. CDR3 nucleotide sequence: TGTGCCAGCAGCGCGCGGACAGGAGACTACTATGGCTACACCTTC. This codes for CASSARTGDYYGYTF.

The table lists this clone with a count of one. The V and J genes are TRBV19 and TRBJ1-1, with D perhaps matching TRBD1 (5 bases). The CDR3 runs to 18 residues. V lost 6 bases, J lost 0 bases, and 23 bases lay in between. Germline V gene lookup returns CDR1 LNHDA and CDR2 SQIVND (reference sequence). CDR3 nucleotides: TGTGCCAGTAGCATTATAGTGGGCAGGGCAGGGCTGAACACTGAAGCTTTCTTT. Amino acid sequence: CASSIIVGRAGLNTEAFF.

CDR3 in amino acids: CATSRSGQGGKNIQYF. The CDR3 DNA follows: TGTGCCACCAGCAGATCTGGACAGGGTGGAAAAAACATTCAGTACTTC. The gene calls are TRBV15 and TRBJ2-4; 8 bases match TRBD1. The CDR3 is 16 amino acids. Losses at the gene ends were 2 bases for V and 4 bases for J; bases not matched to a gene: 7. Per the germline V gene, CDR1 is LNHNV and CDR2 is YYDKDF (reference sequence).

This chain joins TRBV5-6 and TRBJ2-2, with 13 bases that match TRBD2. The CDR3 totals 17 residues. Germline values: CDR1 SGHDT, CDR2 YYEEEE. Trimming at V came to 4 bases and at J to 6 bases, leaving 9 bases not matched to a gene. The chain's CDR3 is CASSEERGLAGAGELFF. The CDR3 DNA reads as TGTGCCAGCAGCGAGGAACGCGGACTAGCGGGAGCCGGGGAGCTGTTTTTT.

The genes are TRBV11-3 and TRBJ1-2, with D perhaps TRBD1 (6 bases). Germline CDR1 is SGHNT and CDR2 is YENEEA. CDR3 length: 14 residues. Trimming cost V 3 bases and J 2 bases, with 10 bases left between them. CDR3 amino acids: CASSLSQGNYGYTF. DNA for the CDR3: TGTGCCAGCAGCTTGAGTCAGGGGAACTATGGCTACACCTTC.

DNA of the CDR3: TGTGCCAGCAGCCCCCCGGGACTAGCGGAACGGCTGGACACCGGGGAGCTGTTTTTT. Its protein is CASSPPGLAERLDTGELFF. The chain joins TRBV7-8 to TRBJ2-2; 11 bases are a match to TRBD2. Looked up from germline, CDR1 is SGHVS and CDR2 is FQNEAQ. The CDR3 spans 19 residues. V gave up 5 bases and J gave up 3 bases; unmatched junction bases: 14.

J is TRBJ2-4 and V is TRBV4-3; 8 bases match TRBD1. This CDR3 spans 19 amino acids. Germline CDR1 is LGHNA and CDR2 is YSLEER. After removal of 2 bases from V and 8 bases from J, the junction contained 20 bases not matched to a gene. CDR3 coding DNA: TGCGCCAGCAGCCAACAAAGATTGGGGAGACAGGGGAATTTTGACATTCAGTACTTC. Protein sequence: CASSQQRLGRQGNFDIQYF.

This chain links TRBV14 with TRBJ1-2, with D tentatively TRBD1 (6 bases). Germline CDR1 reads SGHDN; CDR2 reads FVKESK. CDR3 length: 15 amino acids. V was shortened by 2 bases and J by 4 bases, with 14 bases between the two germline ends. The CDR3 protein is CASSQRAGQTYGYTF. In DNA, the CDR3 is TGTGCCAGCAGCCAACGGGCCGGACAGACCTATGGCTACACCTTC.